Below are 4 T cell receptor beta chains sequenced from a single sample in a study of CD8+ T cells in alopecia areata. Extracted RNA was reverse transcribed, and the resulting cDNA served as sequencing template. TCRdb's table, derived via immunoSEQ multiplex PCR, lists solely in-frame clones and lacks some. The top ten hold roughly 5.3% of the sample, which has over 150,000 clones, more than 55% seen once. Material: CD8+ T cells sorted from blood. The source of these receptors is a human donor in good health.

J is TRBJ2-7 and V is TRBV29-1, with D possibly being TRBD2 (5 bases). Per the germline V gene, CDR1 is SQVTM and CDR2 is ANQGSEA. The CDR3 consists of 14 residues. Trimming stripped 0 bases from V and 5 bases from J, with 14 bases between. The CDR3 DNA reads TGCAGCGTTGAAGATATGGGAGAGGGCGACGAGCAGTACTTC. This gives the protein CSVEDMGEGDEQYF.

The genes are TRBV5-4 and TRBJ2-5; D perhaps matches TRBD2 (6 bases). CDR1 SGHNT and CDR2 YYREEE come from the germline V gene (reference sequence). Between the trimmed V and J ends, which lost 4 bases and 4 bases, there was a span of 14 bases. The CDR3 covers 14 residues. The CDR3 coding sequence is TGTGCCAGCAGCACTAGGAGGGCGGGAGAGACCCAGTACTTC. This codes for CASSTRRAGETQYF.

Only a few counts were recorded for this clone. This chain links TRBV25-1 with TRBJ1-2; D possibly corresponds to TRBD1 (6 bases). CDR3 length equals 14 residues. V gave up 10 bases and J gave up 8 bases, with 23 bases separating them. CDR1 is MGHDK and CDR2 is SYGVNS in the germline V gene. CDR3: CAKGDQGRVEGYTF. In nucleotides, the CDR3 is TGTGCCAAGGGGGATCAGGGTAGGGTTGAGGGCTACACCTTC.

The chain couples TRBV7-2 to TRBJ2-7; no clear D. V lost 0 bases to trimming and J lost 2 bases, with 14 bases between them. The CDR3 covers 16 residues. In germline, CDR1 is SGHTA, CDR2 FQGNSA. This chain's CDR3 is CASSLAPVQQAYEQYF. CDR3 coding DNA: TGTGCCAGCAGCTTAGCGCCGGTTCAGCAAGCCTACGAGCAGTACTTC.